This passage covers 3 T cell receptor beta chains from one sample sequenced in a study of CD8+ T cells in alopecia areata. Extracted from the samples, RNA was reverse transcribed into cDNA to serve as the sequencing template. Repertoires were generated with immunoSEQ multiplex PCR, while TCRdb's copy carries only in-frame clones and drops some. Of over 150,000 clones listed, approximately 53% are singletons. Noted treatment: oral pan-JAK inhibitor, 5-10 mg twice daily. Sequencing was performed on CD8+ T cells sorted from blood, taken at week 24, from a patient treated with tofacitinib. Every receptor here comes from a human donor with alopecia areata.

On this clone itself: Other DNA sequences within the sample encode an identical CDR3. The chain employs TRBV27 and TRBJ2-1; TRBD2 is a possible D gene (6 bases). The germline V and J ends were trimmed by 6 bases and 7 bases, with 10 bases remaining between them. The CDR3 consists of 12 residues. CDR1 and CDR2 (germline): MNHEY, SMNVEV (reference sequence). CDR3 sequence: CASSPGGNEQFF. CDR3 nucleotide sequence: TGTGCCAGCAGCCCCGGGGGTAATGAGCAGTTCTTC.

This rearrangement joins TRBV4-3 to TRBJ1-5; D not certain. Germline CDR1 reads LGHNA; CDR2 reads YSLEER. CDR3 length: 15 amino acids. V lost 0 bases and J lost 6, with 12 bases in between. The DNA of the CDR3 is TGCGCCAGCAGCCAAGATCGTAGCTTGGGTCAGCCCCAGCATTTT. Its translation is CASSQDRSLGQPQHF.

There are a few counts of this clone. This chain uses TRBV29-1 with TRBJ2-1, with 7 positions matching TRBD2. This CDR3 spans 14 amino acids. J was trimmed by 2 bases and V by 3 bases; bases with no gene match: 4. CDR1 and CDR2 from the germline V gene are SQVTM and ANQGSEA. CDR3 sequence: CSVDGRGAYNEQFF. CDR3 nucleotides: TGCAGCGTTGACGGTCGGGGGGCCTACAATGAGCAGTTCTTC.